This T cell receptor (beta chain) originates from a study of shared clonotypes between healthy human individuals. CD45RO-negative, CCR7-positively selected cells formed the naive CD8 fraction, excluding terminally differentiated effector memory CD45RA+ cells. Only in-frame clones appear in the TCRdb table, and some are missing; sequencing was by immunoSEQ multiplex PCR. The sample lists approximately 1.9 million clones, around 93% occurring once. This CDR3 contains 17 residues. The V and J ends lost 6 bases and 2 bases respectively, with 21 bases between them. CDR1 and CDR2 (germline): MNHEY, SMNVEV (reference sequence). Study conclusions and caveats: The low donor count limited represented genetic and exposure-history diversity.

Remarks on this clone: As yet, its antigen is unknown.

The V and J genes are TRBV27 and TRBJ2-3; possibly TRBD2 for D (7 bases). The sample was naive CD8+ T cells from PBMCs. The clonotype was recovered from a man between 18 and 29 years old in good health. Some clones in this sample may be carry-over from other donors' samples. The CDR3 bases are TGTGCCAGCAGCACACTACCCGGGGGGCTTAACACAGATACGCAGTATTTT. It specifies CASSTLPGGLNTDTQYF.